These 14 T cell receptor beta chains were sequenced from one sample in a study of shared clonotypes between healthy human individuals. Sequenced by immunoSEQ multiplex PCR; TCRdb stores in-frame clones only, minus some. The data contain 550,000 to 700,000 clones, about three quarters of them singletons. The sequenced sample was memory CD4+ T cells sorted from blood. Noted subset: CD45RA-negative fraction. The receptors stem from a woman aged 25 to 39 in good health.

This chain connects TRBV6-6 to TRBJ2-7; TRBD2 matches at 7 bases. Trimming removed 5 bases from V and 3 bases from J; junction bases left unmatched: 10. The CDR3 has 15 amino acids. In germline, CDR1 is MNHNY, CDR2 SVGAGI (reference sequence). The CDR3 coding sequence is TGTGCCAGCAGTAACAAGCGGGGATCGGACTACGAGCAGTACTTC. This gives the protein CASSNKRGSDYEQYF.

J is TRBJ2-3 and V is TRBV5-1; D gene unclear. CDR1 is SGHRS, CDR2 YFSETQ, per germline. The CDR3 loop spans 13 amino acids. V dropped 0 bases and J dropped 5 bases, with 7 bases sitting between them. The CDR3 sequence is CASSLDGIDTQYF. The CDR3 DNA reads as TGCGCCAGCAGCTTGGATGGGATAGATACGCAGTATTTT.

This rearrangement joins TRBV20-1 to TRBJ1-2; D gene uncertain. Germline loops: CDR1 DFQATT, CDR2 SNEGSKA (reference sequence). V was shortened by 7 bases and J by 2 bases, with 8 bases between the two germline ends. The CDR3 is made up of 11 amino acids. This CDR3 reads CSEQMNYGYTF. CDR3 bases: TGCAGTGAACAGATGAACTATGGCTACACCTTC.

The rearrangement uses TRBV2 and TRBJ2-5; 10 positions match TRBD1. This CDR3 comprises 14 residues. V gave up 5 bases and J gave up 5 bases; unmatched junction bases: 5. Germline V gene sequence: CDR1 SNHLY, CDR2 FYNNEI. CDR3 nucleotide sequence: TGTGCCAGCAGTCGGACAGGGGGATCGGAGACCCAGTACTTC. Translation: CASSRTGGSETQYF.

This chain links TRBV28 with TRBJ2-7; 8 bases fit TRBD1. The CDR3 contains 12 residues. V was pared by 7 bases and J by 5 bases, with 4 bases of the junction left unmatched. CDR1 and CDR2 from the germline V gene are MDHEN and SYDVKM. CDR3 sequence: CASIDRGNEQYF. The CDR3, as DNA: TGTGCCAGCATCGACAGGGGAAACGAGCAGTACTTC.

The CDR3 spells CASSLASVLQETQYF. CDR3 DNA sequence: TGTGCCAGCAGCTTAGCTAGCGTACTCCAAGAGACCCAGTACTTC. This rearrangement joins TRBV7-9 to TRBJ2-5, with TRBD2 as a possible D gene (5 bases). This CDR3 region has 15 residues. V lost 0 bases to trimming and J lost 1 base, with 9 bases between them. Germline values: CDR1 SEHNR, CDR2 FQNEAQ (reference sequence).

The V call is TRBV5-1, the J call TRBJ1-4; tentative D call: TRBD1 (5 bases). V lost 2 bases and J 7 bases, leaving 12 bases between the germline ends. CDR3 length: 14 amino acids. Germline-derived CDR1 and CDR2 are SGHRS and YFSETQ. CDR3 in amino acids: CASSFGQGSEKLFF. In DNA form, the CDR3 reads TGCGCCAGCAGCTTCGGCCAGGGAAGTGAAAAACTGTTTTTT.

V usage is TRBV29-1 and J usage is TRBJ2-5, with TRBD1 matching over 10 bases. The length of the CDR3 is 14 residues. The J segment lost 5 bases and the V segment lost 6 bases, leaving 9 bases of the junction unmatched. The germline gives CDR1 SQVTM, CDR2 ANQGSEA. The CDR3 nucleotides read TGCAGCGTAGGATGGGGGACAGGGGACGAGACCCAGTACTTC. It codes for CSVGWGTGDETQYF. Based on the CDR3 plus reference TRBV29-1 and TRBJ2-5, the full variable domain is SAVISQKPSRDICQRGTSLTIQCQVDSQVTMMFWYRQQPGQSLTLIATANQGSEATYESGFVIDKFPISRPNLTFSTLTVSNMSPEDSSIYLCSVGWGTGDETQYFGPGTRLLVL.

This sequence joins TRBV19 and TRBJ2-2, with D perhaps TRBD1 (7 bases). In germline, CDR1 is LNHDA, CDR2 SQIVND (reference sequence). Trimming took 0 bases from V and 3 from J, leaving 11 bases between them. There are 16 residues in the CDR3. Here the CDR3 reads CASSIDRRGHTGELFF. The CDR3 DNA follows: TGTGCCAGTAGTATAGACCGGAGGGGGCACACCGGGGAGCTGTTTTTT.

The chain recombines TRBV5-1 with TRBJ1-3, with 8 bases matching TRBD1. Germline V gene data show CDR1 as SGHRS and CDR2 as YFSETQ. J gave up 3 bases and V 0 bases, and 2 bases lay outside the gene matches. The length of the CDR3 is 15 residues. The CDR3 region is CASSLGQGFGNTIYF. CDR3 coding DNA: TGCGCCAGCAGCTTGGGACAGGGGTTTGGAAACACCATATATTTT.

The chain recombines TRBV7-2 with TRBJ2-1; no definite D call. This CDR3 is built from 14 residues. Trimming pared 1 base from V and 4 bases from J, leaving 8 bases between. Looked up from germline, CDR1 is SGHTA and CDR2 is FQGNSA. The CDR3 DNA reads TGTGCCAGCAGCTTAGAGGCTAGGTACAATGAGCAGTTCTTC. Encoded protein: CASSLEARYNEQFF.

This chain joins TRBV29-1 and TRBJ2-5, with TRBD2 as a possible D gene (7 bases). Germline CDR1 reads SQVTM; CDR2 reads ANQGSEA. Trimming stripped 8 bases from V and 5 bases from J, with 15 bases between. The CDR3 is made up of 12 amino acids. CDR3 sequence (DNA): TGCAGCTTGAGGGGAGGGGGGGAGACCCAGTACTTC. This codes for CSLRGGGETQYF.

V usage is TRBV19 and J usage is TRBJ1-5; D gene uncertain. The CDR3 loop spans 12 amino acids. V was pared by 3 bases and J by 0 bases, with 0 bases between. Germline CDR1 reads LNHDA; CDR2 reads SQIVND (reference sequence). The CDR3 bases are TGTGCCAGTAGTATTAGCAATCAGCCCCAGCATTTT. Residues: CASSISNQPQHF. The full variable domain, in which reference TRBV19 and TRBJ1-5 provide the parts outside the CDR3, is DGGITQSPKYLFRKEGQNVTLSCEQNLNHDAMYWYRQDPGQGLRLIYYSQIVNDFQKGDIAEGYSVSREKKESFPLTVTSAQKNPTAFYLCASSISNQPQHFGDGTRLSIL.

The chain is built from TRBV7-9 and TRBJ1-1; the D is unclear. V lost 1 base, J lost 10 bases, and 10 bases lay in between. This CDR3 region has 12 residues. CDR1 and CDR2 from the germline V gene are SEHNR and FQNEAQ (reference sequence). The CDR3 protein is CASSLVGYGAFF. The CDR3 DNA reads TGTGCCAGCAGCTTAGTTGGGTATGGAGCTTTCTTT.